A single sample gave rise to the 22 T cell receptor beta chains below, sequenced in a study of blood T cell repertoires in COVID-19. Assay used: immunoSEQ multiplex PCR; TCRdb lists only in-frame clones, some missing. Of over 200,000 clones listed, roughly nine tenths are singletons. Sequenced material: peripheral blood. Receptors originate from a man aged 60 to 69 who had recovered from COVID-19.

The rearrangement uses TRBV3-1 (or the pseudogene TRBV3-2) and TRBJ1-5; D gene unclear. The CDR3 extends over 13 amino acids. With 0 bases removed from V and 7 bases from J, the gap between germline ends came to 7 bases. Germline values: CDR1 LGHDT, CDR2 YNNKEL (reference sequence). The CDR3 sequence is CASSQERGQPQHF. The CDR3 DNA is TGTGCCAGCAGCCAAGAACGAGGACAGCCCCAGCATTTT.

The CDR3 sequence: CASSPTLGGFEETQYF. The CDR3 DNA sequence: TGTGCCAGCAGCCCAACTTTAGGCGGGTTTGAAGAGACCCAGTACTTC. V is TRBV9 and J is TRBJ2-5; the D gene is possibly TRBD2 (5 bases). The ends were cut back, 4 bases at V and 3 bases at J, with 19 bases in the middle. The CDR3 has 16 amino acids. Germline lookup yields CDR1 SGDLS and CDR2 YYNGEE.

This clone appeared once. The V gene is TRBV4-2, the J gene TRBJ1-1; D call uncertain. V gave up 1 base and J gave up 6 bases, with 6 bases separating them. Germline V gene lookup returns CDR1 LGHNA and CDR2 YNFKEQ. The length of the CDR3 is 12 residues. CDR3 nucleotides: TGTGCCAGCAGCCAAGCGGGTTCTGAAGCTTTCTTT. Translating gives CASSQAGSEAFF.

J is TRBJ1-5 and V is TRBV7-3; possibly TRBD1 for D (5 bases). The CDR3 spans 16 residues. Germline-derived CDR1 and CDR2 are SGHTA and FQGTGA. Trimming cost V 1 base and J 5 bases, with 15 bases left between them. The CDR3 here is CASSLKRAGFDQPQHF. CDR3 DNA sequence: TGTGCCAGCAGCTTAAAACGGGCAGGGTTCGATCAGCCCCAGCATTTT.

The chain joins TRBV5-4 to TRBJ1-1; D is unclear. Trimming left V 3 bases short and J 7 bases short, with 10 bases between. The CDR3 length is 12 residues. Germline CDR1 reads SGHNT; CDR2 reads YYREEE (reference sequence). The CDR3 loop reads CASSSGLNEAFF. DNA for the CDR3: TGTGCCAGCAGCTCTGGCCTTAATGAAGCTTTCTTT.

The J gene is TRBJ1-1, the V gene TRBV12-3 or TRBV12-4; perhaps TRBD1 as D (6 bases). The CDR3 has 11 residues. V lost 9 bases, J lost 6 bases, and 11 bases lay in between. The CDR3, as DNA: TGTGCCAGTAAAAGGGGGTCTGAAGCTTTCTTT. Its translation is CASKRGSEAFF.

The genes are TRBV29-1 and TRBJ1-2, with a weak D call TRBD1 (5 bases). The V gene lost 7 bases and the J gene lost 0 bases, with 12 bases spanning the gap. The germline gives CDR1 SQVTM, CDR2 ANQGSEA. CDR3 length: 13 amino acids. CDR3 in amino acids: CSEQDPPNYGYTF. In DNA form, the CDR3 reads TGCAGCGAACAGGATCCCCCTAACTATGGCTACACCTTC.

In this sample, this clone turned up once. The V gene is TRBV7-9, the J gene TRBJ2-3, with D unresolved. The CDR3 totals 14 residues. The ends were cut back, 1 base at V and 3 bases at J, with 8 bases in the middle. The germline CDR1 and CDR2 sequences are SEHNR and FQNEAQ (reference sequence). The DNA of the CDR3 is TGTGCCAGCAGCTTAGACGCAGGAACAGATACGCAGTATTTT. Encoded protein: CASSLDAGTDTQYF.

The chain links TRBV7-8 to TRBJ2-7, with 7 positions matching TRBD1. In germline, CDR1 is SGHVS, CDR2 FQNEAQ. Trimming at V came to 5 bases and at J to 5 bases, leaving 12 bases not matched to a gene. The CDR3 contains 15 residues. CDR3 bases: TGTGCCAGCAGCGTACTACAGGGGCCAAAGCACGAGCAGTACTTC. It encodes CASSVLQGPKHEQYF.

The chain couples TRBV28 to TRBJ1-4; D gene unclear. CDR3 length equals 12 residues. Germline-derived CDR1 and CDR2 are MDHEN and SYDVKM. V shed 8 bases and J shed 8 bases, with 12 bases lying between them. CDR3 in DNA: TGTGCCAGCTCCTCCGGGTGGGAAAAACTGTTTTTT. Encoded protein: CASSSGWEKLFF. The full variable domain, in which reference TRBV28 and TRBJ1-4 provide the parts outside the CDR3, is DVKVTQSSRYLVKRTGEKVFLECVQDMDHENMFWYRQDPGLGLRLIYFSYDVKMKEKGDIPEGYSVSREKKERFSLILESASTNQTSMYLCASSSGWEKLFFGSGTQLSVL.

The chain has TRBV6-5 and TRBJ2-3; 11 bases map to TRBD2. CDR1 MNHEY and CDR2 SVGAGI come from the germline V gene. This CDR3 has 15 residues. With V trimmed by 5 bases and J by 1 base, 2 bases remained unmatched. CDR3 region: CASSLAGGGTDTQYF. For the CDR3, the DNA is TGTGCCAGCAGTCTAGCGGGGGGCGGCACAGATACGCAGTATTTT.

This clone appeared once. The chain couples TRBV5-1 to TRBJ2-5; 7 bases match TRBD2. Germline assignment: CDR1 SGHRS and CDR2 YFSETQ. CDR3 length equals 13 residues. With 7 bases clipped from V and 1 base from J, the junction kept 4 bases outside the gene matches. CDR3 amino acids: CASGSGAQETQYF. The CDR3 region has the DNA TGCGCCAGCGGAAGCGGGGCCCAAGAGACCCAGTACTTC.

The chain couples TRBV7-2 to TRBJ1-6; tentatively, D is TRBD1 (6 bases). The CDR3 sequence is 14 residues long. V shed 2 bases and J shed 11 bases, with 13 bases lying between them. In germline, CDR1 is SGHTA, CDR2 FQGNSA. This chain's CDR3 is CASSLQDRSTPLHF. DNA of the CDR3: TGTGCCAGCAGCTTACAGGACAGATCTACACCCCTCCACTTT.

The chain has TRBV9 and TRBJ2-7, with TRBD2 as a possible D gene (6 bases). Germline assignment: CDR1 SGDLS and CDR2 YYNGEE. This CDR3 has 13 residues. Deletions cut 5 bases from V and 5 bases from J, with 14 bases between. The CDR3 DNA reads TGTGCCAGCAGTCCGGGACTCGAAAACGAGCAGTACTTC. This gives the protein CASSPGLENEQYF.

With respect to this clone: The junction departs from germline at one end; a sequencing error may be responsible. The V call is TRBV5-6, the J call TRBJ2-7; TRBD2 agrees at 10 bases. There are 12 residues in the CDR3. CDR1 and CDR2 (germline): SGHDT, YYEEEE. The CDR3 loop is CASSITSGVFVF. DNA for the CDR3: TGTGCCAGCAGCATAACTAGCGGGGTATTCGTTTTC. Drawing the rest from reference TRBV5-6 and TRBJ2-7, the complete variable domain is DAGVTQSPTHLIKTRGQQVTLRCSPKSGHDTVSWYQQALGQGPQFIFQYYEEEERQRGNFPDRFSGHQFPNYSSELNVNALLLGDSALYLCASSITSGVFVFGPGTRLTVT.

The chain employs TRBV28 and TRBJ2-1; D is undetermined. This CDR3 has 15 residues. V lost 5 bases and J lost 5, with 16 bases in between. The V gene's germline CDR1 is MDHEN and CDR2 SYDVKM. The CDR3 DNA follows: TGTGCCAGCAGTATATCTAGAACAATAAACAATGAGCAGTTCTTC. Protein: CASSISRTINNEQFF.

The chain couples TRBV18 to TRBJ2-1; D possibly corresponds to TRBD1 (6 bases). The CDR3 runs 15 residues. The V gene lost 1 base and the J gene lost 6 bases, with 13 bases spanning the gap. Germline V gene sequence: CDR1 KGHSH, CDR2 LQKENI. CDR3 residues: CASSPLQGPVNEQFF. CDR3 sequence (DNA): TGTGCCAGCTCACCACTTCAGGGGCCGGTCAATGAGCAGTTCTTC.

The chain has TRBV7-9 and TRBJ2-5; D may be TRBD1 or TRBD2 (7 bases each). V lost 10 bases, J lost 2 bases, and 17 bases lay in between. This CDR3 comprises 14 residues. Germline CDR1 is SEHNR and CDR2 is FQNEAQ (reference sequence). The CDR3 region is CAITGGQIQETQYF. The CDR3 nucleotides read TGTGCCATCACGGGGGGACAGATACAAGAGACCCAGTACTTC.

In its sample, this clone was seen a few times. This sequence joins TRBV7-2 and TRBJ2-3; 9 bases fit TRBD2. V shed 5 bases, J shed 3 bases, and the junction held 15 bases outside the gene matches. The germline CDR1 and CDR2 sequences are SGHTA and FQGNSA. This CDR3 has 18 residues. The CDR3 spells CASSRGWASGAGTDTQYF. The CDR3 DNA is TGTGCCAGCAGCCGGGGGTGGGCTAGCGGGGCCGGGACAGATACGCAGTATTTT.

The rearrangement joins TRBV7-2 to TRBJ1-1; D unresolved. V was shortened by 4 bases and J by 4 bases, with 19 bases between the two germline ends. Per germline, CDR1 SGHTA and CDR2 FQGNSA. The CDR3 has 16 residues. CDR3 sequence: CASSYRGGRVGTEAFF. The CDR3 bases are TGTGCCAGCAGCTACCGCGGAGGAAGGGTTGGCACTGAAGCTTTCTTT.

The rearrangement links TRBV27 to TRBJ2-7, with 7 bases lining up with TRBD2. Trimming at V came to 0 bases and at J to 3 bases, leaving 5 bases not matched to a gene. The CDR3 totals 15 residues. CDR1 is MNHEY, CDR2 SMNVEV, per germline (reference sequence). DNA for the CDR3: TGTGCCAGCAGTTTATCGATGGGGGACTACTACGAGCAGTACTTC. This sequence encodes CASSLSMGDYYEQYF.

The chain employs TRBV6-5 and TRBJ1-1; D not resolved. The CDR3 is 13 amino acids. Trimming left V 6 bases short and J 3 bases short, with 11 bases between. The germline CDR1 and CDR2 sequences are MNHEY and SVGAGI. Written as DNA, the CDR3 is TGTGCCAGCAGCCTCAGACACGACACTGAAGCTTTCTTT. This encodes CASSLRHDTEAFF.